The 24 T cell receptor beta chains listed next were all sequenced from one sample in a study of blood T cell repertoires in COVID-19. Sequencing was performed with immunoSEQ multiplex PCR; in TCRdb, only in-frame clones are kept and a portion is missing. The sample includes some 330,000 clones, over 75% of them seen just once. The sequencing sample was made of PBMCs or T cells enriched from blood (not recorded which). These receptors were collected from a man in his thirties or forties who had recovered from COVID-19.

The rearrangement joins TRBV30 to TRBJ2-5, with 10 bases aligning to TRBD1. Germline loops: CDR1 GTSNPN, CDR2 SVGIG (reference sequence). The V and J ends lost 5 bases and 5 bases, in that order; junction bases with no gene match: 8. The CDR3 is 14 residues long. The CDR3 loop reads CAWGTGAGGETQYF. In nucleotides, the CDR3 is TGTGCCTGGGGGACAGGGGCAGGGGGGGAGACCCAGTACTTC.

The chain recombines TRBV11-2 with TRBJ1-6; a weak D match, TRBD1 (5 bases). V shed 0 bases and J shed 9 bases, with 15 bases lying between them. The CDR3 has 16 amino acids. Looked up from germline, CDR1 is SGHAT and CDR2 is FQNNGV. The CDR3 spells CASSLDRPGLGSPLHF. CDR3 in DNA: TGTGCCAGCAGCTTAGATCGTCCAGGGCTCGGTTCACCCCTCCACTTT. Full variable domain (remainder filled in from reference TRBV11-2 and TRBJ1-6): EAGVAQSPRYKIIEKRQSVAFWCNPISGHATLYWYQQILGQGPKLLIQFQNNGVVDDSQLPKDRFSAERLKGVDSTLKIQPAKLEDSAVYLCASSLDRPGLGSPLHFGNGTRLTVT.

V and J are TRBV4-1 and TRBJ1-2, with a tentative D call TRBD1 (6 bases). This CDR3 has 15 residues. Germline loops: CDR1 MGHRA, CDR2 YSYEKL. Trimming removed 3 bases from V and 6 bases from J, with 17 bases in between. This chain's CDR3 is CASSQPLQGTDGYTF. For the CDR3, the DNA is TGCGCCAGCAGCCAGCCCCTTCAGGGGACGGATGGCTACACCTTC.

The rearrangement joins TRBV27 to TRBJ1-4; 10 bases map to TRBD1. V trimming: 2 bases; J trimming: 8 bases; junction bases outside the gene matches: 8. The CDR3 sequence is 16 residues long. From germline, CDR1 is MNHEY and CDR2 SMNVEV (reference sequence). CDR3 DNA sequence: TGTGCCAGCAGTTTAATTCCCGGGACAGGGGACGAAAAACTGTTTTTT. Amino acid sequence: CASSLIPGTGDEKLFF.

Worth noting for this clone: The same CDR3 can be traced to other DNA sequences in this sample. This chain uses TRBV2 with TRBJ2-7; 7 bases fit TRBD1. CDR1 is SNHLY and CDR2 is FYNNEI in the germline V gene. With V trimmed by 4 bases and J by 4 bases, 1 base remained unmatched. The CDR3 runs to 12 residues. DNA of the CDR3: TGTGCCAGCAGTGGACAGGGATACGAGCAGTACTTC. As protein: CASSGQGYEQYF.

The V and J genes are TRBV27 and TRBJ2-1; tentatively, D is TRBD2 (6 bases). Germline V gene lookup returns CDR1 MNHEY and CDR2 SMNVEV (reference sequence). Trimming left V 2 bases short and J 0 bases short, with 8 bases between. The CDR3 runs to 15 residues. The CDR3 coding sequence is TGTGCCAGCAGTTTAGGGGGGAGCTCCTACAATGAGCAGTTCTTC. Its protein product is CASSLGGSSYNEQFF.

Concerning this clone: Since the CDR3 does not end with the conserved phenylalanine or tryptophan, this likely comes from a read error. The DNA is omitted, as the CDR3 cannot be located on it reliably, and the CDR3 follows TCRdb's listing. V and J are TRBV11-3 and TRBJ1-2; the table assigns TRBD1, which was not confirmed against the DNA. CDR1 is SGHNT and CDR2 is YENEEA in the germline V gene. The CDR3 has 13 amino acids, counting both end residues. CDR3 region: CASSLGVGTGVVH.

The rearrangement joins TRBV30 to TRBJ2-3; D may be TRBD2 (5 bases). Germline assignment: CDR1 GTSNPN and CDR2 SVGIG (reference sequence). There are 14 residues in the CDR3. V was cut by 4 bases and J by 1 base, with 12 bases left in between. The CDR3 coding sequence is TGTGCCTGGAACCACAGAGCGGGCACAGATACGCAGTATTTT. Its protein product is CAWNHRAGTDTQYF.

This rearrangement joins TRBV6-2 or TRBV6-3 to TRBJ2-1; 8 positions match TRBD2. The germline CDR1 and CDR2 sequences are MNHEY and SVGEGT. Trimming at V came to 6 bases and at J to 10 bases, leaving 17 bases not matched to a gene. The CDR3 contains 16 residues. The CDR3 loop reads CASSRGTREGTTEQFF. CDR3 nucleotides: TGTGCCAGCAGCCGAGGGACTAGAGAAGGGACAACGGAGCAGTTCTTC.

This chain connects TRBV6-5 to TRBJ1-1; no firm D call. Looked up from germline, CDR1 is MNHEY and CDR2 is SVGAGI. The CDR3 length is 14 residues. Trimming removed 2 bases from V and 4 bases from J, with 11 bases in between. The DNA of the CDR3 is TGTGCCAGCAGTTACGACATGATATCCACTGAAGCTTTCTTT. Protein sequence: CASSYDMISTEAFF.

The V gene is TRBV18, the J gene TRBJ2-7; no reliable D call. Germline assignment: CDR1 KGHSH and CDR2 LQKENI. The CDR3 length is 14 residues. Trimming pared 0 bases from V and 3 bases from J, leaving 9 bases between. This CDR3 is CASSPPVSGYEQYF. The CDR3 DNA reads TGTGCCAGCTCACCACCTGTGTCCGGCTACGAGCAGTACTTC. The full variable domain, in which reference TRBV18 and TRBJ2-7 provide the parts outside the CDR3, is NAGVMQNPRHLVRRRGQEARLRCSPMKGHSHVYWYRQLPEEGLKFMVYLQKENIIDESGMPKERFSAEFPKEGPSILRIQQVVRGDSAAYFCASSPPVSGYEQYFGPGTRLTVT.

DNA of the CDR3: TGTGCCAGCAGTGAATTATACGAGCAGTACTTC. It translates to CASSELYEQYF. The chain carries TRBV2 and TRBJ2-7; D is unclear. There are 11 residues in the CDR3. V lost 2 bases to trimming and J lost 4 bases, with 3 bases between them. Germline values: CDR1 SNHLY, CDR2 FYNNEI.

The chain combines TRBV19 with TRBJ1-6; tentative D call: TRBD1 (6 bases). Trimming cost V 0 bases and J 7 bases, with 7 bases left between them. CDR1 and CDR2 (germline): LNHDA, SQIVND (reference sequence). This CDR3 contains 14 residues. CDR3 DNA sequence: TGTGCCAGTAGTATAGACACAGGGAATTCACCCCTCCACTTT. Translation gives CASSIDTGNSPLHF.

This chain connects TRBV21-1 to TRBJ2-1; the DNA was not compared with TRBD2, the D call given in the table. TRBV21-1 represents a pseudogene. This CDR3 spans 19 amino acids. The CDR3 coding sequence is TGTGCCAGCAGCAACTTATTCAGCGGGAGGGCCGGTTCCTACAATGAGCAGTTCTTC. It is translated as CASSNLFSGRAGSYNEQFF.

The chain links TRBV4-1 to TRBJ2-4; 12 bases map to TRBD2. Germline V gives CDR1 MGHRA, CDR2 YSYEKL. With 0 bases clipped from V and 5 bases from J, the junction kept 2 bases outside the gene matches. The CDR3 loop spans 16 amino acids. CDR3 sequence (DNA): TGCGCCAGCAGCCAAGATCTAGCGGGGGGGGAAAACATTCAGTACTTC. This translates into CASSQDLAGGENIQYF.

The table lists this clone with a count of one. The chain links TRBV10-2 to TRBJ2-7; 11 nucleotides match TRBD2. Trimming cost V 4 bases and J 1 base; bases outside gene matches: 3. CDR1 and CDR2 (germline): WSHSY, SAAADI. The CDR3 loop spans 15 amino acids. CDR3 loop: CASSVAGGLSYEQYF. Written as DNA, the CDR3 is TGCGCCAGCAGTGTAGCGGGGGGGCTTTCCTACGAGCAGTACTTC.

V and J are TRBV30 and TRBJ1-2, with D possibly matching TRBD1 (5 bases). This CDR3 region has 12 residues. CDR1 GTSNPN and CDR2 SVGIG come from the germline V gene (reference sequence). V dropped 3 bases and J dropped 8 bases, with 13 bases sitting between them. CDR3 amino acids: CAWRHQGAGYTF. CDR3 DNA: TGTGCCTGGAGGCACCAGGGTGCCGGCTACACCTTC.

This chain uses TRBV19 with TRBJ1-5; TRBD1 aligns across 7 bases. This CDR3 region has 13 residues. Per germline, CDR1 LNHDA and CDR2 SQIVND (reference sequence). V was pared by 9 bases and J by 2 bases, with 4 bases of the junction left unmatched. CDR3 bases: TGTGCCAGGGCCGGGACAGGCAATCAGCCCCAGCATTTT. Its protein product is CARAGTGNQPQHF.

V gene TRBV28 combines with J gene TRBJ2-5; a possible D gene is TRBD2 (5 bases). The V gene lost 5 bases and the J gene lost 7 bases, with 11 bases spanning the gap. Germline lookup yields CDR1 MDHEN and CDR2 SYDVKM. The CDR3 totals 12 residues. The CDR3 sequence is CASSANEGTQYF. The CDR3 nucleotides are TGTGCCAGCAGTGCGAACGAGGGGACCCAGTACTTC.

There are a few counts of this clone. This chain joins TRBV5-1 and TRBJ2-3, with a possible D match to TRBD1 (5 bases). The CDR3 has 14 amino acids. Trimming removed 4 bases from V and 6 bases from J, with 15 bases in between. Germline V gene lookup returns CDR1 SGHRS and CDR2 YFSETQ. CDR3 DNA: TGCGCCAGCAGCCCTACAGGTTCCCGGGATACGCAGTATTTT. Its protein product is CASSPTGSRDTQYF.

The chain recombines TRBV18 with TRBJ1-3, with D maybe TRBD1 (5 bases). V was cut by 3 bases and J by 4 bases, with 16 bases left in between. This CDR3 region has 16 residues. Germline V gene lookup returns CDR1 KGHSH and CDR2 LQKENI. The CDR3 protein is CASSPLDSTTGNTIYF. As DNA, the CDR3 is TGTGCCAGCTCACCCCTCGACAGCACGACAGGAAACACCATATATTTT.

This chain connects TRBV5-6 to TRBJ2-3; 12 nucleotides agree with TRBD2. Per germline, CDR1 SGHDT and CDR2 YYEEEE. V shed 3 bases, J shed 7 bases, and the junction held 3 bases outside the gene matches. CDR3 length: 14 amino acids. The CDR3 protein is CASSWTSGINTQYF. Written as DNA, the CDR3 is TGTGCCAGCAGCTGGACTAGCGGGATAAATACGCAGTATTTT. Looking up the rest from reference TRBV5-6 and TRBJ2-3 gives the full variable domain: DAGVTQSPTHLIKTRGQQVTLRCSPKSGHDTVSWYQQALGQGPQFIFQYYEEEERQRGNFPDRFSGHQFPNYSSELNVNALLLGDSALYLCASSWTSGINTQYFGPGTRLTVL.

The chain combines TRBV19 with TRBJ1-4; a weak D match, TRBD1 (5 bases). CDR3 length: 14 amino acids. The germline CDR1 and CDR2 sequences are LNHDA and SQIVND (reference sequence). With 6 bases removed from V and 0 bases from J, the gap between germline ends came to 8 bases. The chain's CDR3 is CASSSTATNEKLFF. The DNA for the CDR3 is TGTGCCAGTAGCTCGACAGCAACTAATGAAAAACTGTTTTTT.

The chain couples TRBV6-4 to TRBJ2-5; 8 bases agree with TRBD1. CDR1 and CDR2 from the germline V gene are MRHNA and SNTAGT. The CDR3 is 13 residues long. V gave up 7 bases and J gave up 4 bases; unmatched junction bases: 5. CDR3 DNA: TGTGCCAGCACCCGAGACAGGGGAGAGACCCAGTACTTC. It specifies CASTRDRGETQYF.